A single T cell receptor beta chain is shown here with its context. There is no known antigen for this receptor. No base-level quality is on record; no much larger clone is a single base apart. Explained via the paper, the time point label denotes: baseline before first vaccination. Vaccinee samples were obtained from the UK trials COV001 and COV002, which included a single-blind randomized controlled phase 2/3 trial of AZD1222 (ChAdOx1 nCoV-19) in healthy adults. Trial participant PBMC samples were collected at day 0 and day 28 after the second dose for TCRbeta chain sequencing. These data belong to a study of T cell responses to AZD1222 COVID-19 vaccine listed by TCRdb under 2021. About the full investigation: AZD1222 recipients given second doses at about 4 weeks or at about 12 weeks were pooled, since spike-specific TCR depth and breadth were not found to differ between the two schedules. TCR sequencing covered more than 230 trial participants: about 210 given two doses of AZD1222 and about 26 given two doses of MenACWY control vaccine. Trial participants were enrolled by age into 18-55, 56-69 and 70-plus year subgroups, with 148, 28 and 57 TCR-sequenced participants respectively.

The paper's findings and limits, for the study overall: Vaccine-associated CD4 TCRs spanned the whole spike protein, with dominant responses in regions 160-218 and 743-854. After two AZD1222 doses, both the breadth and the depth of spike-specific TCRs were significantly higher than at day 0 and than in MenACWY recipients. Because no day 14 peak-response samples were available, repertoires were characterized only after the peak T cell response. Participants were mostly white British, with more females than males. The authors suggested clonal diversity may have been underestimated. Conclusions about previously exposed vaccinees are limited because only 6 or 7 AZD1222 recipients were SARS-CoV-2 seropositive at baseline. Reportedly, almost half of the unique spike-specific TCRs recognized epitopes lying outside the regions that are mutated in the B.1.351 and B.1.1.7 variants. In the small 56-69-year group, the increase in depth fell short of significance, most likely because of low power.

The CDR3 regions of human TCRbeta chains were subjected to immunosequencing. The original pipeline was this. TCRs in the repertoires were matched against a reference library of SARS-CoV-2-specific TCRs that had been generated with the MIRA antigen-specificity platform. Breadth was defined as the fraction of unique TCRs that were SARS-CoV-2-associated, and depth was defined as the fraction of total T cells that were SARS-CoV-2-associated. Using the MIRA data, each spike-specific TCR was assigned both to the spike region to which the TCR was reactive and to a CD4 or CD8 class. Log10-transformed breadth and depth values were compared by one-way ANOVA with Sidak's multiple comparisons tests. This immuneACCESS table, as held by TCRdb, lists in-frame sequences with V and J called but not all clones. Of the missing ones, under half trace to an unresolved V gene in checked studies; the others have no known cause. V and J calls and clone size come straight from that table; D and trimming were deduced from the DNA. For this sample the table gives approximately 150,000 clones, of which 90% to 95% were detected only once. The ten largest clones capture 2.3% of the sample.

The starting material was peripheral blood, obtained on day 0 of AZD1222 vaccination. The receptor was isolated from an adult in good health.

The CDR3 reads CASSPPTYVRAYTGELFF. The sequence in DNA is TGTGCCAGCTCACCACCGACGTATGTCAGGGCATACACCGGGGAGCTGTTTTTT. This chain is built from TRBV18 and TRBJ2-2; the D gene is possibly TRBD1, with 5 bases matching. The CDR3 goes from the cysteine to the phenylalanine over 18 residues. CDR3 DNA only is kept here, 54 bases in frame from base 1. Trimming takes 0 bases from V and 3 bases from J, and the germline ends sit 17 bases apart. CDR1 is given as KGHSH and CDR2 as LQKENI, both from the germline V gene.